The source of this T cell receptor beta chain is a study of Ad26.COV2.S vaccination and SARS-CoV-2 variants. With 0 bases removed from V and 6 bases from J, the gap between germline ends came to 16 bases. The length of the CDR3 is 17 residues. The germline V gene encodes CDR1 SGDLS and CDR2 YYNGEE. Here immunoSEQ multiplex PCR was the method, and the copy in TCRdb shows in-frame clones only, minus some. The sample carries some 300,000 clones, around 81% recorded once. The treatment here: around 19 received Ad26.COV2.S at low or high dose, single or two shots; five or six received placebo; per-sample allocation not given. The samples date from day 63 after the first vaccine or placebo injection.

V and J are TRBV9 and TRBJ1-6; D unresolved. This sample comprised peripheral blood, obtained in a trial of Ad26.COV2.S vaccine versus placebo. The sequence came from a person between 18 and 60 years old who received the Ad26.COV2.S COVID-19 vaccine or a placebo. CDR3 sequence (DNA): TGTGCCAGCAGCGTAGCTACCCGGGCGTTTTTTAATTCACCCCTCCACTTT. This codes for CASSVATRAFFNSPLHF.